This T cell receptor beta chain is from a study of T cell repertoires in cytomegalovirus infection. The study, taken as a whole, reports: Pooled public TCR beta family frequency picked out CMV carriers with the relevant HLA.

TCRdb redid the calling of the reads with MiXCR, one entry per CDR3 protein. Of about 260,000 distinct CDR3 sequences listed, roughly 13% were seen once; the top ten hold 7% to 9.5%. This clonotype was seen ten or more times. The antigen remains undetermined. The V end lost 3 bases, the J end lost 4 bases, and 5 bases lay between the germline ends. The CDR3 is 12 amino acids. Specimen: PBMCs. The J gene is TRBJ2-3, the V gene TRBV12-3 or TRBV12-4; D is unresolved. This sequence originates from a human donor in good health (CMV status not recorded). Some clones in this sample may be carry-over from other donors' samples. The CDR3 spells CASSFGADTQYF. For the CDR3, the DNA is TGTGCCAGCAGTTTTGGGGCAGATACGCAGTATTTT.